One sample yielded the 17 T cell receptor beta chains listed below, sequenced in a study of blood T cell repertoires in COVID-19. Sequencing was performed with immunoSEQ multiplex PCR; in TCRdb, only in-frame clones are kept and a portion is missing. The sample carries tens of thousands of clones, 80% recorded once. Sequenced: peripheral blood. These receptors all come from an elderly woman with active or convalescent COVID-19.

The chain carries TRBV7-2 and TRBJ2-7; maybe TRBD1 (5 bases). CDR1 is SGHTA, CDR2 FQGNSA, per germline. With 4 bases removed from V and 4 bases from J, the gap between germline ends came to 11 bases. The CDR3 contains 13 residues. The DNA for the CDR3 is TGTGCCAGCAGCTCGTCAGGGATTTACGAGCAGTACTTC. Its protein is CASSSSGIYEQYF. The full variable domain, its missing parts supplied by reference TRBV7-2 and TRBJ2-7, is GAGVSQSPSNKVTEKGKDVELRCDPISGHTALYWYRQSLGQGLEFLIYFQGNSAPDKSGLPSDRFSAERTGGSVSTLTIQRTQQEDSAVYLCASSSSGIYEQYFGPGTRLTVT.

The rearrangement uses TRBV10-3 and TRBJ1-2; 10 positions match TRBD1. Per germline, CDR1 ENHRY and CDR2 SYGVKD. Trimming at V came to 3 bases and at J to 6 bases, leaving 13 bases not matched to a gene. The CDR3 runs to 17 residues. The CDR3 DNA follows: TGTGCCATCAGTGAAAAACTAAACGGACAGGGGGATGATGGCTACACCTTC. Its protein product is CAISEKLNGQGDDGYTF.

This clone has just a few counts. The DNA for the CDR3 is TGTGCCAGCAGCGTAACGGACTCTCGGCACGAGCAGTACTTC. Its protein product is CASSVTDSRHEQYF. V is TRBV9 and J is TRBJ2-7; a weak D match, TRBD2 (5 bases). V lost 1 base to trimming and J lost 5 bases, with 13 bases between them. This CDR3 has 14 residues. Germline V gives CDR1 SGDLS, CDR2 YYNGEE. Based on the CDR3 plus reference TRBV9 and TRBJ2-7, the full variable domain is DSGVTQTPKHLITATGQRVTLRCSPRSGDLSVYWYQQSLDQGLQFLIQYYNGEERAKGNILERFSAQQFPDLHSELNLSSLELGDSALYFCASSVTDSRHEQYFGPGTRLTVT.

The rearrangement joins TRBV27 to TRBJ2-1; TRBD2 might be the D (6 bases). With 6 bases removed from V and 3 bases from J, the gap between germline ends came to 15 bases. The CDR3 totals 15 residues. The germline gives CDR1 MNHEY, CDR2 SMNVEV (reference sequence). CDR3 loop: CASRIRGSNYNEQFF. CDR3 DNA sequence: TGTGCCAGCAGAATACGGGGGAGTAACTACAATGAGCAGTTCTTC.

The V and J genes are TRBV9 and TRBJ1-3; D possibly corresponds to TRBD1 (5 bases). The CDR3 is 16 amino acids. V lost 1 base and J lost 2, with 13 bases in between. CDR1 is SGDLS, CDR2 YYNGEE, per germline. The CDR3 spells CASSVLGTATGNTIYF. As DNA, the CDR3 is TGTGCCAGCAGCGTATTGGGGACTGCAACTGGAAACACCATATATTTT.

This clone was detected only once. V and J are TRBV6-1 and TRBJ2-3; tentative D call: TRBD2 (5 bases). Germline CDR1 MNHNS, CDR2 SASEGT. This CDR3 spans 14 amino acids. Trimming took off 3 bases at V and 7 bases at J, with 14 bases between the two ends. The CDR3: CASSESGPTNTQYF. CDR3 in DNA: TGTGCCAGCAGTGAGAGCGGACCCACGAATACGCAGTATTTT.

J is TRBJ2-1 and V is TRBV2; tentatively, D is TRBD2 (5 bases). Germline lookup yields CDR1 SNHLY and CDR2 FYNNEI. V gave up 6 bases and J gave up 3 bases, with 15 bases separating them. CDR3 length: 15 residues. The DNA of the CDR3 is TGTGCCAGCAGGGGCCTACCGGGATACTACAATGAGCAGTTCTTC. It specifies CASRGLPGYYNEQFF.

The J gene is TRBJ2-7, the V gene TRBV6-5; D not resolved. V gave up 6 bases and J gave up 2 bases, with 17 bases separating them. The CDR3 is 15 residues long. Germline CDR1 reads MNHEY; CDR2 reads SVGAGI. This chain's CDR3 is CASSLLLGPTYEQYF. DNA of the CDR3: TGTGCCAGCAGCCTCCTTCTAGGCCCTACCTACGAGCAGTACTTC.

The V gene is TRBV6-2 or TRBV6-3, the J gene TRBJ2-6; no reliable D call. CDR1 and CDR2 (germline): MNHEY, SVGEGT. V lost 4 bases to trimming and J lost 2 bases, with 9 bases between them. This CDR3 contains 15 residues. The CDR3 region is CASSSTVTGANVLTF. CDR3 in DNA: TGTGCCAGCAGTTCAACGGTTACTGGGGCCAACGTCCTGACTTTC.

This clone was seen a single time. The chain carries TRBV10-3 and TRBJ2-1; 9 positions match TRBD1. The CDR3 covers 15 residues. Germline V gene lookup returns CDR1 ENHRY and CDR2 SYGVKD. Unmatched junction bases numbered 6, after V lost 2 bases and J lost 7 bases. CDR3: CAISEGQGNVNEQFF. The CDR3 nucleotides are TGTGCCATCAGTGAGGGACAGGGGAATGTGAATGAGCAGTTCTTC.

The chain has TRBV5-5 and TRBJ2-6, with 7 bases fitting TRBD1. The CDR3 has 16 residues. J gave up 0 bases and V 1 base, and 1 base lay outside the gene matches. Germline-derived CDR1 and CDR2 are SGHKS and YYEKEE (reference sequence). CDR3 DNA sequence: TGTGCCAGCAGCTTGAGGGGGCTCTCTGGGGCCAACGTCCTGACTTTC. This codes for CASSLRGLSGANVLTF.

V and J are TRBV27 and TRBJ1-2; the D gene is possibly TRBD1 (5 bases). Germline V gene lookup returns CDR1 MNHEY and CDR2 SMNVEV (reference sequence). V was cut by 3 bases and J by 6 bases, with 17 bases left in between. This CDR3 is built from 15 residues. CDR3 protein: CASSLSPGTPDGYTF. CDR3 in DNA: TGTGCCAGCAGTTTGTCCCCGGGGACTCCAGATGGCTACACCTTC.

The sample holds a few counts of this clone. The chain is built from TRBV19 and TRBJ1-5, with D possibly being TRBD1 (6 bases). CDR3 length equals 15 residues. Per the germline V gene, CDR1 is LNHDA and CDR2 is SQIVND (reference sequence). Trimming stripped 3 bases from V and 6 bases from J, with 15 bases between. The CDR3 DNA sequence: TGTGCCAGTAGTATGCAGGGGCCCGGTAGTCAGCCCCAGCATTTT. Translation: CASSMQGPGSQPQHF. The full variable domain, in which reference TRBV19 and TRBJ1-5 provide the parts outside the CDR3, is DGGITQSPKYLFRKEGQNVTLSCEQNLNHDAMYWYRQDPGQGLRLIYYSQIVNDFQKGDIAEGYSVSREKKESFPLTVTSAQKNPTAFYLCASSMQGPGSQPQHFGDGTRLSIL.

This clone was counted once. The rearrangement joins TRBV3-1 (or the pseudogene TRBV3-2) to TRBJ2-7; 9 bases map to TRBD2. J was trimmed by 4 bases and V by 4 bases; bases with no gene match: 5. The CDR3 extends over 14 amino acids. CDR1 and CDR2 from the germline V gene are LGHDT and YNNKEL (reference sequence). CDR3 DNA: TGTGCCAGCAGCCTTAGCGGGGGATCTTACGAGCAGTACTTC. Protein product: CASSLSGGSYEQYF.

The chain uses TRBV5-1 and TRBJ1-6; 9 nucleotides line up with TRBD1. V gave up 6 bases and J gave up 11 bases; unmatched junction bases: 6. This CDR3 has 13 residues. Germline V gene data show CDR1 as SGHRS and CDR2 as YFSETQ. CDR3 coding DNA: TGCGCCAGCAACGAGGGACAGGGTCCACCCCTCCACTTT. It is translated as CASNEGQGPPLHF.

The V call is TRBV27, the J call TRBJ1-1; a weak D match, TRBD1 (5 bases). The germline gives CDR1 MNHEY, CDR2 SMNVEV (reference sequence). The CDR3 consists of 12 residues. V lost 4 bases to trimming and J lost 6 bases, with 9 bases between them. The CDR3 reads CASSSPGAEAFF. The CDR3 DNA sequence: TGTGCCAGCAGTTCGCCGGGGGCTGAAGCTTTCTTT.

This chain uses TRBV12-5 with TRBJ2-3, with 7 bases identical to TRBD2. Germline V lookup: CDR1 LGHNT, CDR2 FRNRAP. The CDR3 has 16 residues. With 1 base clipped from V and 4 bases from J, the junction kept 8 bases outside the gene matches. The CDR3 sequence is CASGLEWGGSPDTQYF. DNA for the CDR3: TGTGCTAGTGGTTTGGAGTGGGGGGGGAGCCCAGATACGCAGTATTTT.